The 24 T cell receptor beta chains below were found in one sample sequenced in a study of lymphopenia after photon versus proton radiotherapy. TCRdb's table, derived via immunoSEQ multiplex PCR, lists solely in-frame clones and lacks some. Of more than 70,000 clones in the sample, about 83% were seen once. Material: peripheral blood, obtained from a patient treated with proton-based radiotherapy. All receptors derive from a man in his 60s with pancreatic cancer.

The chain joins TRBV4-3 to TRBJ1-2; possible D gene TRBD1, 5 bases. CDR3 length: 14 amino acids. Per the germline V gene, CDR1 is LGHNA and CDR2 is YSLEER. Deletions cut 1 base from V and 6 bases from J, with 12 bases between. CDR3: CASSQVRGVDGYTF. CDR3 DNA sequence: TGCGCCAGCAGCCAAGTCCGAGGGGTGGATGGCTACACCTTC.

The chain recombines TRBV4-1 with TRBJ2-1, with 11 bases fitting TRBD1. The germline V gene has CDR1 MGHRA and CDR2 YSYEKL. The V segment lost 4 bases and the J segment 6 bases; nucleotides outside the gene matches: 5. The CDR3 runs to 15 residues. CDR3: CASSLAGTGGNEQFF. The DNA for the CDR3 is TGCGCCAGCAGCCTAGCTGGGACAGGGGGCAATGAGCAGTTCTTC.

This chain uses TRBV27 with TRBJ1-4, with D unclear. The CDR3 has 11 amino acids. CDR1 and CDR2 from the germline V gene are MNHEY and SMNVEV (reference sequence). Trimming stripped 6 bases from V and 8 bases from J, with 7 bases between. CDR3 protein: CASRNREKLFF. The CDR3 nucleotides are TGTGCCAGCAGAAACAGAGAAAAACTGTTTTTT.

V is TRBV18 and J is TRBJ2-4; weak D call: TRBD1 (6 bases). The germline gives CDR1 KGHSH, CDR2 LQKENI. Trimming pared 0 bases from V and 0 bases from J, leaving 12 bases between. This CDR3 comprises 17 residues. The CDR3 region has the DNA TGTGCCAGCTCACCACCTGGGGGCATCCTAGCCAAAAACATTCAGTACTTC. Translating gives CASSPPGGILAKNIQYF.

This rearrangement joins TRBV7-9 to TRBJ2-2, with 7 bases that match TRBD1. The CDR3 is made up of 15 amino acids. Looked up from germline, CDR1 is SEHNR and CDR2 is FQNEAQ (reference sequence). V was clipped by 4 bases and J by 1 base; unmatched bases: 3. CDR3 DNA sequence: TGTGCCAGCAGCTCCTACAGGGGGAACACCGGGGAGCTGTTTTTT. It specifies CASSSYRGNTGELFF.

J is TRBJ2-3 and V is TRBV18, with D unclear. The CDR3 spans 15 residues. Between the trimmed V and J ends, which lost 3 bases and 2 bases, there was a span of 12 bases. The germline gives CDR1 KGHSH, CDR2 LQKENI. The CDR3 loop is CASSPTSPDTDTQYF. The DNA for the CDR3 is TGTGCCAGCTCACCTACCTCCCCTGACACAGATACGCAGTATTTT. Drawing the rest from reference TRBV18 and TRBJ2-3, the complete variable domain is NAGVMQNPRHLVRRRGQEARLRCSPMKGHSHVYWYRQLPEEGLKFMVYLQKENIIDESGMPKERFSAEFPKEGPSILRIQQVVRGDSAAYFCASSPTSPDTDTQYFGPGTRLTVL.

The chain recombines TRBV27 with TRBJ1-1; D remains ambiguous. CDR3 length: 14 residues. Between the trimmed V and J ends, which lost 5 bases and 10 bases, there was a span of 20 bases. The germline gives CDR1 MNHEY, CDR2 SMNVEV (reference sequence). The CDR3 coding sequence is TGTGCCAGCAGTCCACTTATATGGGGTCGTCCAGCTTTCTTT. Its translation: CASSPLIWGRPAFF.

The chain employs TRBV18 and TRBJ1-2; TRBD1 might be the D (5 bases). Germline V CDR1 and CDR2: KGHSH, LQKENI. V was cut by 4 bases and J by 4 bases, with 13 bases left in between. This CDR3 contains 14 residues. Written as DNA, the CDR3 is TGTGCCAGCTCACGTCAGGGAGAGTCCTATGGCTACACCTTC. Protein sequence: CASSRQGESYGYTF. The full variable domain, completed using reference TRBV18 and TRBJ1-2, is NAGVMQNPRHLVRRRGQEARLRCSPMKGHSHVYWYRQLPEEGLKFMVYLQKENIIDESGMPKERFSAEFPKEGPSILRIQQVVRGDSAAYFCASSRQGESYGYTFGSGTRLTVV.

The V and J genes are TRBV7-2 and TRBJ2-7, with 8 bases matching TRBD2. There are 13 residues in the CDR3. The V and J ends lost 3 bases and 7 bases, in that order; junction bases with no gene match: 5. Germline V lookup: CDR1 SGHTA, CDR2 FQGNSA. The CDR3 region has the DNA TGTGCCAGCAGCTTGGGGCCGGGGGGGGAGCAGTACTTC. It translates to CASSLGPGGEQYF.

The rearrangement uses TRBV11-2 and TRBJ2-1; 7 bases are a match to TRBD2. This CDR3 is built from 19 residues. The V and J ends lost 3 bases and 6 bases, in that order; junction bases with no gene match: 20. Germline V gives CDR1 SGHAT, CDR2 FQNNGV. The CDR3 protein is CASSFTREATLHKGNEQFF. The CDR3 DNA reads TGTGCCAGCAGCTTTACCCGGGAGGCCACACTACATAAGGGCAATGAGCAGTTCTTC.

The CDR3 sequence is CASSPDRDEQYF. CDR3 coding DNA: TGTGCCAGCTCACCAGACAGGGACGAGCAGTACTTC. The rearrangement uses TRBV18 and TRBJ2-7; 7 positions match TRBD1. The germline V gene has CDR1 KGHSH and CDR2 LQKENI. The CDR3 is 12 residues long. The J segment lost 5 bases and the V segment lost 2 bases, leaving 0 bases of the junction unmatched.

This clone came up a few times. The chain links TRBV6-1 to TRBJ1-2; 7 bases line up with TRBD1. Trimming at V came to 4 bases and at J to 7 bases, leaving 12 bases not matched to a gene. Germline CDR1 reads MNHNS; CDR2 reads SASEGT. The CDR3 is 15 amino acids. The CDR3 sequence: CASSGGRTGELGYTF. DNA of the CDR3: TGTGCCAGCAGTGGAGGCCGGACAGGTGAGCTTGGCTACACCTTC.

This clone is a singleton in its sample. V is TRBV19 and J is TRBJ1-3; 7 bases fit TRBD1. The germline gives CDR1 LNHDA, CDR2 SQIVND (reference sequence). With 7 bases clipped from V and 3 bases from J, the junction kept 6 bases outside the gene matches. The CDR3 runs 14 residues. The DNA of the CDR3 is TGTGCCAGTACTATGACAGGGAATGGAAACACCATATATTTT. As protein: CASTMTGNGNTIYF.

CDR3 sequence: CASRTSGRGHEQYF. CDR3 nucleotide sequence: TGTGCCAGCAGGACTAGCGGGAGGGGCCACGAGCAGTACTTC. The chain links TRBV27 to TRBJ2-7; 14 bases are shared with TRBD2. The V and J ends lost 6 bases and 5 bases, in that order; junction bases with no gene match: 3. CDR1 MNHEY and CDR2 SMNVEV come from the germline V gene (reference sequence). This CDR3 has 14 residues.

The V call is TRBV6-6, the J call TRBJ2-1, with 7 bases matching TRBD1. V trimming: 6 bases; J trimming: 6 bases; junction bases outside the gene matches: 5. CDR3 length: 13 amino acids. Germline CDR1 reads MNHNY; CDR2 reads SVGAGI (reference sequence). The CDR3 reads CASRFTGVNEQFF. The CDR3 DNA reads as TGTGCCAGCAGGTTTACAGGGGTCAATGAGCAGTTCTTC.

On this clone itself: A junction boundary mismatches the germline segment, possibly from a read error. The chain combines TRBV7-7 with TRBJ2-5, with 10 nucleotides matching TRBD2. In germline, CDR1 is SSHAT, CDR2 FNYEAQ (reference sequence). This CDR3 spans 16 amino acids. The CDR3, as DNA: TGTGCTAGCAGCCAAACATTAGCGGGAGGACTAGAGACCCAGTACTTC. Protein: CASSQTLAGGLETQYF. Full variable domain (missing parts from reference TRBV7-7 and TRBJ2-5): GAGVSQSPRYKVTKRGQDVTLRCDPISSHATLYWYQQALGQGPEFLTYFNYEAQPDKSGLPSDRFSAERPEGSISTLTIQRTEQRDSAMYRCASSQTLAGGLETQYFGPGTRLLVL.

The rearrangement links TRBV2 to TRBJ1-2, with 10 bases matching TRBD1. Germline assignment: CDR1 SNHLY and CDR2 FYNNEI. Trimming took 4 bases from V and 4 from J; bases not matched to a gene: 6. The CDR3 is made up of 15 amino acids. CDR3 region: CASSAQTGGVYGYTF. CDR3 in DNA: TGTGCCAGCAGTGCCCAGACAGGGGGCGTCTATGGCTACACCTTC.

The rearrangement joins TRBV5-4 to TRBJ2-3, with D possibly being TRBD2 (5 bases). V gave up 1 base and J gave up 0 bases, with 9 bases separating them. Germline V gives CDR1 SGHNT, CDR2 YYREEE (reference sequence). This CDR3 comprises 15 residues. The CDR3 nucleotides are TGTGCCAGCAGCTTGCCCGGGGTTAGCACAGATACGCAGTATTTT. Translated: CASSLPGVSTDTQYF.

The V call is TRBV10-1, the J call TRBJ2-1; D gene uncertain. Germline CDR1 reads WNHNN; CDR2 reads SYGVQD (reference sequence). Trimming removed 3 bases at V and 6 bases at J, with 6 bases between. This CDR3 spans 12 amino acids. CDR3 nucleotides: TGCGCCAGCAGTGACCAGATCAATGAGCAGTTCTTC. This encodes CASSDQINEQFF.

The CDR3 DNA follows: TGTGCCAGCAGCTTACTACCGGGACAGGGTGTAACTGAAGCTTTCTTT. It codes for CASSLLPGQGVTEAFF. The chain recombines TRBV7-2 with TRBJ1-1; TRBD1 aligns across 9 bases. V shed 2 bases and J 5 bases; nucleotides not matched to a gene: 9. The CDR3 consists of 16 residues. Germline V gives CDR1 SGHTA, CDR2 FQGNSA.

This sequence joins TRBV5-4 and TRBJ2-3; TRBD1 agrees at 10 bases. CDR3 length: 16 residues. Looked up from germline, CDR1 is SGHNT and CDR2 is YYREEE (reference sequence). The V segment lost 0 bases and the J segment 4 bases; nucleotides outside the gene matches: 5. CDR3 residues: CASSLGLDRGADTQYF. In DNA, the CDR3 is TGTGCCAGCAGCTTGGGGCTGGACAGGGGGGCAGATACGCAGTATTTT.

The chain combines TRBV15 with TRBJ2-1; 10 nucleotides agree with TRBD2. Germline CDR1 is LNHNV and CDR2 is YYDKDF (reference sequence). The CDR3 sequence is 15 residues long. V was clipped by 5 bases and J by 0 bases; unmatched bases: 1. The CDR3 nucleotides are TGTGCCACCAGCGGACTAGCGGCCTCCTACAATGAGCAGTTCTTC. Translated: CATSGLAASYNEQFF.

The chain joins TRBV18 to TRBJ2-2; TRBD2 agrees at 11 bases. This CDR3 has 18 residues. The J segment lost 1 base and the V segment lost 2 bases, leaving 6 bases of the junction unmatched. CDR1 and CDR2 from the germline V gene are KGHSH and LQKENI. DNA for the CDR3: TGTGCCAGCTCACCAGCCGGGACTAGCGGACGGAACACCGGGGAGCTGTTTTTT. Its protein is CASSPAGTSGRNTGELFF.

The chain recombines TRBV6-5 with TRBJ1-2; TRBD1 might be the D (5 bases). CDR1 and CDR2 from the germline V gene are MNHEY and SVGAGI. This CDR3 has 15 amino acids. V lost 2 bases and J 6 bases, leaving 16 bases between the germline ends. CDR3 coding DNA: TGTGCCAGCAGTTACGTAGGGGAACTTATTGATGGCTACACCTTC. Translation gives CASSYVGELIDGYTF.